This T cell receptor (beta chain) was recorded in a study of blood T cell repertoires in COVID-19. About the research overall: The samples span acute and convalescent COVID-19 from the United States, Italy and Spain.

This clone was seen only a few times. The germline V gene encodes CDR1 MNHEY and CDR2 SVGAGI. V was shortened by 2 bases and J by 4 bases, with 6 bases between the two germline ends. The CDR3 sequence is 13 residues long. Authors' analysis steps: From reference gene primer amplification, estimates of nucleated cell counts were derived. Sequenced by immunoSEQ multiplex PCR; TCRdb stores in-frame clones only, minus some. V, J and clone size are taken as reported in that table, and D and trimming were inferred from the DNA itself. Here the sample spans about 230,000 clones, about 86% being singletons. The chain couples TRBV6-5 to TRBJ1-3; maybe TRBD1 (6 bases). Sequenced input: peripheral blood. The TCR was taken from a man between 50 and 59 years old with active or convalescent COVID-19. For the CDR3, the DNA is TGTGCCAGCAGTTACGGACAGGGAAACACCATATATTTT. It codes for CASSYGQGNTIYF.